Listed below are T cell receptor beta chains from one sample, sequenced in a study of control samples from healthy donors and cancer patients. The table came from immunoSEQ multiplex PCR; TCRdb's copy has only in-frame clones and leaves some out. The sample holds 130,000 or so clones, approximately 91% seen once. Sequenced input: blood. Receptors were obtained from a man aged 45 to 65 in good health. CDR3s include the opening cysteine and the closing phenylalanine or tryptophan. D genes are given only for firm matches. Not every row has a clone size; where given, it reads once, few, many or a size class.

d_call	clone_size	v_call	j_call	cdr3_nt	cdr3_aa
TRBD1	once	TRBV4-1	TRBJ1-2	TGCGCCAGCAGCCAGGGAACAGGGGGCGCGGGTGGCTACACCTTC	CASSQGTGGAGGYTF
TRBD2	-	TRBV4-2	TRBJ2-3	TGTGCCAGCAGCCAAGACGGTAGCGGGGACACAGATACGCAGTATTTT	CASSQDGSGDTDTQYF
TRBD1	-	TRBV9	TRBJ2-7	TGTGCCAGCAGCGTAAACCCCCAGGGGGTCTACGAGCAGTACTTC	CASSVNPQGVYEQYF
-	once	TRBV10-3	TRBJ1-5	TGTGCCATCAGTGAAAGGAGTAGTCAGCCCCAGCATTTT	CAISERSSQPQHF
-	-	TRBV27	TRBJ1-5	TGTGCCAGCAGCCCTTGGACGGGCAATCAGCCCCAGCATTTT	CASSPWTGNQPQHF
TRBD1	-	TRBV24-1	TRBJ2-7	TGTGCCACCAGTGCGGGACAGCCCTCCTACGAGCAGTACTTC	CATSAGQPSYEQYF
-	-	TRBV19	TRBJ2-7	TGTGCCAGTAGTATAAGGGCCTCATCCTACGAGCAGTACTTC	CASSIRASSYEQYF
TRBD2	once	TRBV4-1	TRBJ2-7	TGCGCCAGCAGCCAAGGCCTAGCGGGTTCGTACGAGCAGTACTTC	CASSQGLAGSYEQYF
-	-	TRBV4-1	TRBJ1-4	TGCGCCAGCAGCCTAAGACAGCTGCCTAATGAAAAACTGTTTTTT	CASSLRQLPNEKLFF
-	-	TRBV20-1	TRBJ1-2	TGCAGTGCTAGTCTCGCGGGACGCAGCTATGGCTACACCTTC	CSASLAGRSYGYTF
TRBD1	-	TRBV9	TRBJ2-2	TGTGCCAGCAGCCCTGACAGGGGATACACCGGGGAGCTGTTTTTT	CASSPDRGYTGELFF
-	-	TRBV9	TRBJ1-4	TGTGCCAGCAGCTATCGTTCAACTAATGAAAAACTGTTTTTT	CASSYRSTNEKLFF
TRBD1	-	TRBV5-1	TRBJ2-2	TGCGCCAGCAGCCAGGGACAGGGATTTGGGAACACCGGGGAGCTGTTTTTT	CASSQGQGFGNTGELFF
-	-	TRBV30	TRBJ2-2	TGTGCCTGGAGTGTACCTGGCGGGGAGCTGTTTTTT	CAWSVPGGELFF
TRBD1	-	TRBV13	TRBJ2-5	TGTGCCAGCAGCTACAGGGGCGGCGAGACCCAGTACTTC	CASSYRGGETQYF
TRBD2	-	TRBV5-6	TRBJ2-1	TGTGCCAGCAGCCCCACACTCGGGGGGGCAGTGGCCGAGCAGTTCTTC	CASSPTLGGAVAEQFF
TRBD2	-	TRBV7-9	TRBJ2-7	TGTGCCAGCAGCCCCGGGACTAGCGGGGTCTCCTACGAGCAGTACTTC	CASSPGTSGVSYEQYF
-	few	TRBV28	TRBJ2-6	TGTGCCAGCGGGAACAGGTTCTCCTCTGGGGCCAACGTCCTGACTTTC	CASGNRFSSGANVLTF
-	-	TRBV2	TRBJ1-1	TGTGCCAGCAGTGAAGCAGTGAACACTGAAGCTTTCTTT	CASSEAVNTEAFF
TRBD2	-	TRBV18	TRBJ2-7	TGTGCCAGCTCACCCCTAGCGGGGGGGCCTGGAGGTTACGAGCAGTACTTC	CASSPLAGGPGGYEQYF
TRBD1	-	TRBV3-1/TRBV3-2	TRBJ1-1	TGTGCCAGCAGCCCGAGGGACAGCCAAAACACTGAAGCTTTCTTT	CASSPRDSQNTEAFF
-	few	TRBV27	TRBJ1-4	TGTGCCAGCAGTTTATCTACCTACTCGAGAGAAAAACTGTTTTTT	CASSLSTYSREKLFF
TRBD1	few	TRBV2	TRBJ2-3	TGTGCCAGCAGTCTACAGGGGCCCACAGATACGCAGTATTTT	CASSLQGPTDTQYF
TRBD2	-	TRBV7-2	TRBJ2-3	TGTGCCAGCAGATATAGCGGGGGGGATACGCAGTATTTT	CASRYSGGDTQYF
-	-	TRBV6-2/TRBV6-3	TRBJ2-6	TGTGCCAGCAGTAGTTGGGTAGGAGGGGCCAACGTCCTGACTTTC	CASSSWVGGANVLTF
-	-	TRBV5-1	TRBJ2-4	TGCGCCAGCAGCTTGGAAGGGCGCGCTCTTCAGTACTTC	CASSLEGRALQYF
TRBD2	-	TRBV13	TRBJ2-1	TGTGCCAGCAGCTTACGGACTAGCGGGGGGGATGAGCAGTTCTTC	CASSLRTSGGDEQFF
-	-	TRBV15	TRBJ1-5	TGTGCCACCAGCAGAGATCCTCCTACAGGGTATCCCGGTAGCAATCAGCCCCAGCATTTT	CATSRDPPTGYPGSNQPQHF
-	once	TRBV3-1/TRBV3-2	TRBJ2-1	TGTGCCAGCAGCCCCCGGTCGAGGGGTAAGTTCTTC	CASSPRSRGKFF
-	-	TRBV6-1	TRBJ2-1	TGTGCCAGCAGTGATCTCTGGGGCCCCAGCTCCTACAATGAGCAGTTCTTC	CASSDLWGPSSYNEQFF
-	-	TRBV2	TRBJ1-6	TGTGCCGAAAAGGACGAGTATAATTCACCCCTCCACTTT	CAEKDEYNSPLHF
-	-	TRBV11-3	TRBJ2-7	TGTGCCAGCAGCTTAGGGGCCCACCACGAGCAGTACTTC	CASSLGAHHEQYF
TRBD2	-	TRBV2	TRBJ2-2	TGTGCCAGCAGTCCTAGCGGGGGCCTTGGTTCCGGGGAGCTGTTTTTT	CASSPSGGLGSGELFF
TRBD1	-	TRBV4-1	TRBJ2-7	TGCGCCAGCAGCCGAAAGGACAGGGGCTACGAGCAGTACTTC	CASSRKDRGYEQYF
TRBD2	few	TRBV11-2	TRBJ2-6	TGTGCCAGCAGCTTAGATGGGGGGGTCTGGGCCAACGTCCTGACTTTC	CASSLDGGVWANVLTF
TRBD1	-	TRBV6-6	TRBJ2-7	TGTGCCAGCAGTTGGACGGGACAGGGAGGCGAGCAGTACTTC	CASSWTGQGGEQYF
TRBD2	-	TRBV11-2	TRBJ2-1	TGTGCCAGCAGCTTAACAGCGGGGGGGAAGTACAATGAGCAGTTCTTC	CASSLTAGGKYNEQFF
TRBD1	-	TRBV28	TRBJ2-7	TGTGCCAGCAGTTTAGGGGTGACAGGGCCCTCCTACGAGCAGTACTTC	CASSLGVTGPSYEQYF
-	-	TRBV27	TRBJ1-4	TGTGCCAGCAGTCCCCGTATGGCTATTAATGAAAAACTGTTTTTT	CASSPRMAINEKLFF
-	-	TRBV19	TRBJ2-2	TGTGCCAGTACCCGGGTCACCGGGGAGCTGTTTTTT	CASTRVTGELFF
-	-	TRBV7-2	TRBJ2-3	TGTGCCAGCAGCTTAGGGATGGGGGGGTATTTT	CASSLGMGGYF
-	few	TRBV6-5	TRBJ2-5	TGTGCCAGCAGTACTCCACCAGAGACCCAGTACTTC	CASSTPPETQYF
-	-	TRBV19	TRBJ2-7	TGTGCCAGTAGTATCGTTCAAGGGCCGATTTACGAGCAGTACTTC	CASSIVQGPIYEQYF
-	-	TRBV5-1	TRBJ2-3	TGCGCCAGCAGCTTCGCAGATACGCAGTATTTT	CASSFADTQYF
-	-	TRBV6-4	TRBJ2-1	TGTGCCAGCAACGGGACAGAAGTTAGCGGGGACCCACAGTACAATGAGCAGTTCTTC	CASNGTEVSGDPQYNEQFF
-	-	TRBV24-1	TRBJ2-6	TGTGCCACCAGTGGTGGGGTTAACGGGGCCAGCGTCCTGACTTTC	CATSGGVNGASVLTF
-	-	TRBV10-3	TRBJ1-3	TGTGCCATCAACCAGGAGCTTAAAGGAAACACCATATATTTT	CAINQELKGNTIYF
TRBD1	-	TRBV10-2	TRBJ1-4	TGCGCCAGCACGGACAGGGGGCTTAATGAAAAACTGTTTTTT	CASTDRGLNEKLFF
-	-	TRBV5-1	TRBJ1-3	TGCGCCAGCAGCTTGGGACTCCCTGGAAACACCATATATTTT	CASSLGLPGNTIYF
-	-	TRBV9	TRBJ1-2	TGTGCCAGCAGCCCTAACGATTACTATGGCTACACCTTC	CASSPNDYYGYTF